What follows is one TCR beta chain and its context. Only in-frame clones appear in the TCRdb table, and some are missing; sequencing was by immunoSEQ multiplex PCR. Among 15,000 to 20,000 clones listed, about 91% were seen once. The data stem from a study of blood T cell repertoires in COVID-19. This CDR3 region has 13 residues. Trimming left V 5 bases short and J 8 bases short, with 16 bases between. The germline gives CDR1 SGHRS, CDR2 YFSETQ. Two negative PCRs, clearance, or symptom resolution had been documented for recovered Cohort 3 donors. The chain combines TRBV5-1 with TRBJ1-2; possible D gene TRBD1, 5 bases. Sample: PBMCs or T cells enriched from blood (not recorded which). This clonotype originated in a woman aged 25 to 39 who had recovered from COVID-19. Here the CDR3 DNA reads TGCGCCAGCAGGGTGGAACAGGCTAAAGGCTACACCTTC. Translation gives CASRVEQAKGYTF. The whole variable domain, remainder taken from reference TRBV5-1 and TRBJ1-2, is KAGVTQTPRYLIKTRGQQVTLSCSPISGHRSVSWYQQTPGQGLQFLFEYFSETQRNKGNFPGRFSGRQFSNSRSEMNVSTLELGDSALYLCASRVEQAKGYTFGSGTRLTVV.